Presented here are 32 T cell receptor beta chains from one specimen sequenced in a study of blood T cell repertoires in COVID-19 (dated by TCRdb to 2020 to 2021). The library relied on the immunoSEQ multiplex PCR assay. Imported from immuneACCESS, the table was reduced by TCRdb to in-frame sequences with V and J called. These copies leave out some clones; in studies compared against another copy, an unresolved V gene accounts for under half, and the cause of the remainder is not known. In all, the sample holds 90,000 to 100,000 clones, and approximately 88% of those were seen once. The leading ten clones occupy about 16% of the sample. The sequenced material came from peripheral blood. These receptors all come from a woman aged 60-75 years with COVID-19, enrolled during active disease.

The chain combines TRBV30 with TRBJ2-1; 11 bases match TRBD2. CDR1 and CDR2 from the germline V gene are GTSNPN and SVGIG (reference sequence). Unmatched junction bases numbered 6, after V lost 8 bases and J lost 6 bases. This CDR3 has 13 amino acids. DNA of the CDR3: TGTGCCCGTACTAGCGGGGGTGCCAATGAGCAGTTCTTC. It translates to CARTSGGANEQFF.

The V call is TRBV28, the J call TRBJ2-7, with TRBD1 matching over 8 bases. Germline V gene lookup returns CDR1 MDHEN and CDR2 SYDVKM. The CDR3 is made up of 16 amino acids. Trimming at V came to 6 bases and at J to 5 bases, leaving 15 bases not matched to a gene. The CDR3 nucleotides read TGTGCCAGCAGCCAGTCCTTACAGGGGGTGGTCGACGAGCAGTACTTC. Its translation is CASSQSLQGVVDEQYF. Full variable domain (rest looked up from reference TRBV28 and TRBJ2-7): DVKVTQSSRYLVKRTGEKVFLECVQDMDHENMFWYRQDPGLGLRLIYFSYDVKMKEKGDIPEGYSVSREKKERFSLILESASTNQTSMYLCASSQSLQGVVDEQYFGPGTRLTVT.

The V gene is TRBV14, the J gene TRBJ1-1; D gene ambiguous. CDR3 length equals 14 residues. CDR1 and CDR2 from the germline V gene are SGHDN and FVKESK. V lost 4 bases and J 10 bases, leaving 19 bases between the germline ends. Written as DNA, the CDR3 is TGTGCCAGCAGCCCCGAATGGGTTTTATCGGGAGCTTTCTTT. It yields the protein CASSPEWVLSGAFF.

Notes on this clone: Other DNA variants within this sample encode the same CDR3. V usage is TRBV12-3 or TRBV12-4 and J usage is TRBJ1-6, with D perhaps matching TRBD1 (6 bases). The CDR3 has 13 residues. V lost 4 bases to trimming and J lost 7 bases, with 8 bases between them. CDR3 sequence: CASSSTGNSPLHF. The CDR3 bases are TGTGCCAGCAGTTCCACAGGGAATTCACCCCTCCACTTT.

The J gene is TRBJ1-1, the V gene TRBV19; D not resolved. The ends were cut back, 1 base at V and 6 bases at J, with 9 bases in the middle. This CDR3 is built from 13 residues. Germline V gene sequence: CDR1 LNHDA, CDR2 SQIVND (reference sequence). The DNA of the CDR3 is TGTGCCAGTAGTATAGTAGAGCCATCTGAAGCTTTCTTT. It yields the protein CASSIVEPSEAFF.

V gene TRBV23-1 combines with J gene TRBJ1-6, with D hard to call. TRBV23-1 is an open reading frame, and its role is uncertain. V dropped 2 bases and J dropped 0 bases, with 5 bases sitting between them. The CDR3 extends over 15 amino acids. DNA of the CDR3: TGCGCCAGCAGTCAAGGGAGCTCCTATAATTCACCCCTCCACTTT. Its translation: CASSQGSSYNSPLHF.

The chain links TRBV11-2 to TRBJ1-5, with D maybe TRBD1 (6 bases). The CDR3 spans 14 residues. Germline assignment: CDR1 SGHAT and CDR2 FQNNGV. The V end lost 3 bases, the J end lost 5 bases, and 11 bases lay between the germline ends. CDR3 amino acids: CASSFTGIHQPQHF. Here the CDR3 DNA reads TGTGCCAGCAGCTTTACAGGGATCCATCAGCCCCAGCATTTT.

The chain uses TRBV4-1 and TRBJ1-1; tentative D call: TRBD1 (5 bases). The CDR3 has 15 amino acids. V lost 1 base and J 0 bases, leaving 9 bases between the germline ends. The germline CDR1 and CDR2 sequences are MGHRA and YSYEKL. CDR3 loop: CASSQGPTVNTEAFF. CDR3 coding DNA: TGCGCCAGCAGCCAAGGACCGACAGTGAACACTGAAGCTTTCTTT.

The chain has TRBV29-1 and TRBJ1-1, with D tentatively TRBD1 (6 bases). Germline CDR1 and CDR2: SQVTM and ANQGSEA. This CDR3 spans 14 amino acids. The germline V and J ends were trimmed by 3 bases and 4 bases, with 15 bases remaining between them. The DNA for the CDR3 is TGCAGCGTTGATCATCCAGGGGAGGGCACTGAAGCTTTCTTT. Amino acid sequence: CSVDHPGEGTEAFF. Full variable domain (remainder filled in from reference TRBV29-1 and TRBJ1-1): SAVISQKPSRDICQRGTSLTIQCQVDSQVTMMFWYRQQPGQSLTLIATANQGSEATYESGFVIDKFPISRPNLTFSTLTVSNMSPEDSSIYLCSVDHPGEGTEAFFGQGTRLTVV.

The CDR3 DNA sequence: TGCGCCAGCAGCAAACGGGGAGGAGACACTGAAGCTTTCTTT. Encoded protein: CASSKRGGDTEAFF. The genes are TRBV4-1 and TRBJ1-1; no clear D. CDR1 is MGHRA, CDR2 YSYEKL, per germline. The V end lost 5 bases, the J end lost 3 bases, and 13 bases lay between the germline ends. The CDR3 consists of 14 residues.

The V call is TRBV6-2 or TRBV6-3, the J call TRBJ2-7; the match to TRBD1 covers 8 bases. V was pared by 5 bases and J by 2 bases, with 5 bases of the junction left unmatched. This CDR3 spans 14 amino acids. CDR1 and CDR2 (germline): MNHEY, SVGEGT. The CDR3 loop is CASSAPDRAYEQYF. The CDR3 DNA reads TGTGCCAGCAGTGCCCCGGACAGGGCCTACGAGCAGTACTTC.

CDR3 bases: TGTGCCAGCAGTCTCGACGGGAATCAGCCCCAGCATTTT. Translating it yields CASSLDGNQPQHF. J is TRBJ1-5 and V is TRBV6-5; D gene uncertain. CDR3 size: 13 residues. Germline V gene lookup returns CDR1 MNHEY and CDR2 SVGAGI. The V end lost 5 bases, the J end lost 4 bases, and 9 bases lay between the germline ends.

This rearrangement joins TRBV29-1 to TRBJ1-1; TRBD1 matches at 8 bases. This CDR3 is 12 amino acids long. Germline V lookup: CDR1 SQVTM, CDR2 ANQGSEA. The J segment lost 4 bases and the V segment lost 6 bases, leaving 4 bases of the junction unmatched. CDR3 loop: CSVATGGTEAFF. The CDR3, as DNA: TGCAGCGTGGCAACAGGGGGCACTGAAGCTTTCTTT.

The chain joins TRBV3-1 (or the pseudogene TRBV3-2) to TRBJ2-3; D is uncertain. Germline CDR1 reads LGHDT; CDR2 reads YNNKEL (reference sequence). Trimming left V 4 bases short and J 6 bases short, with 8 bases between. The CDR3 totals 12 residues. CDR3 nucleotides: TGTGCCAGCAGCCGACACCCGGATACGCAGTATTTT. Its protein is CASSRHPDTQYF.

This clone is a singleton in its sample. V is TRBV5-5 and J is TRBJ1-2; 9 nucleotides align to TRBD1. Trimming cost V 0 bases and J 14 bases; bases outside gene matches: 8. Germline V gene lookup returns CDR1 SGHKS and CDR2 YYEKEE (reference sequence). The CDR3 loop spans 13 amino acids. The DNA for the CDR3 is TGTGCCAGCAGCTTGGGGACAGGGGAAGAACGTACCTTC. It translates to CASSLGTGEERTF.

This CDR3 reads CASSEYGDEQFF. The CDR3 DNA reads TGTGCCAGCAGTGAATACGGGGATGAGCAGTTCTTC. This chain links TRBV6-1 with TRBJ2-1; tentatively, D is TRBD2 (5 bases). Per germline, CDR1 MNHNS and CDR2 SASEGT. The V end was cut by 2 bases, the J end by 8 bases, with 7 bases between. The length of the CDR3 is 12 residues.

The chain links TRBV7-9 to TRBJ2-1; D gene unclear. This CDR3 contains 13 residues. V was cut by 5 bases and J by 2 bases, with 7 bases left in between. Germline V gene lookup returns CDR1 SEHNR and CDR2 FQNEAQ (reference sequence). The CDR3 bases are TGTGCCAGCAGCGGGCCCGCCTACAATGAGCAGTTCTTC. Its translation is CASSGPAYNEQFF.

CDR3 region: CASSFLLDTQYF. For the CDR3, the DNA is TGTGCCAGCAGTTTTCTTTTAGATACGCAGTATTTT. The chain has TRBV12-3 or TRBV12-4 and TRBJ2-3; D remains unclear. V was pared by 3 bases and J by 5 bases, with 6 bases between. CDR3 length equals 12 residues.

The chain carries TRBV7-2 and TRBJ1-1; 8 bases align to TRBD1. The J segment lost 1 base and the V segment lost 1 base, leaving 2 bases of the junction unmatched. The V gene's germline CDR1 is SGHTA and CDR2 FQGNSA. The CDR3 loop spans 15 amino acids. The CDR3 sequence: CASSLGDRRNTEAFF. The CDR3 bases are TGTGCCAGCAGCTTAGGGGACAGGAGGAACACTGAAGCTTTCTTT.

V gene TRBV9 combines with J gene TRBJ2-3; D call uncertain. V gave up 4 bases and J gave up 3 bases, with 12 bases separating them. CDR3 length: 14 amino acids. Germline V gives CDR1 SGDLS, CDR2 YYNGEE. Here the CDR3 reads CASSPSPLTDTQYF. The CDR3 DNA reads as TGTGCCAGCAGCCCTAGTCCTCTTACAGATACGCAGTATTTT.

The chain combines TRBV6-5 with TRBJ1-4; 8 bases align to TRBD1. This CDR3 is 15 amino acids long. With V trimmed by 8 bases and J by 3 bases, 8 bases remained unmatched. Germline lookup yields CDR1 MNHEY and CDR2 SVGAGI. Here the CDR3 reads CASRPGGSSNEKLFF. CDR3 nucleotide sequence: TGTGCCAGCCGTCCAGGGGGCTCGTCTAATGAAAAACTGTTTTTT.

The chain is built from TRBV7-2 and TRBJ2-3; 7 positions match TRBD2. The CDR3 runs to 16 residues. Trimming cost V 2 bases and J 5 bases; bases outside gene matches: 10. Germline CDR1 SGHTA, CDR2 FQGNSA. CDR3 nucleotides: TGTGCCAGCAGCTTAAGACGGGGAGGGACCCGAGATACGCAGTATTTT. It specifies CASSLRRGGTRDTQYF.

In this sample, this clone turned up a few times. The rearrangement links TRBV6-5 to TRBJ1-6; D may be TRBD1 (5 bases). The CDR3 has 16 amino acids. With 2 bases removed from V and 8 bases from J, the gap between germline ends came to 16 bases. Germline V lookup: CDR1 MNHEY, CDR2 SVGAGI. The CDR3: CASSYHTPRGDSPLHF. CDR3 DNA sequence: TGTGCCAGCAGTTACCACACTCCAAGGGGCGATTCACCCCTCCACTTT.

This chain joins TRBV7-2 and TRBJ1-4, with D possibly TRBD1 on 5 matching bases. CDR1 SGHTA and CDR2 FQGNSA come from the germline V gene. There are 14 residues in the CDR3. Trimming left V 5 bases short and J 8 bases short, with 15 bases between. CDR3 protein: CASSPTGIREKLFF. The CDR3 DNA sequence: TGTGCCAGCAGCCCCACAGGTATTCGGGAAAAACTGTTTTTT.

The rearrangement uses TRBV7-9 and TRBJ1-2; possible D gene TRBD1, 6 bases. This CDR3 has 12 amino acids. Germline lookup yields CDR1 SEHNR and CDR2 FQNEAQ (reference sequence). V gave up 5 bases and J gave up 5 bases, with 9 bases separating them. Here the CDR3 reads CASSGGAYGYTF. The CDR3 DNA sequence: TGTGCCAGCAGCGGGGGGGCGTATGGCTACACCTTC.

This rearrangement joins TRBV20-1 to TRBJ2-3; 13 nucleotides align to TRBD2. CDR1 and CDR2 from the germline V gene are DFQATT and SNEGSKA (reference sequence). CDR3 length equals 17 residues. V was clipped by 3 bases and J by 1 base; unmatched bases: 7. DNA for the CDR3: TGCAGTGCTAGTTCACTAGCGGGGGGGCGGGGCACAGATACGCAGTATTTT. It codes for CSASSLAGGRGTDTQYF.

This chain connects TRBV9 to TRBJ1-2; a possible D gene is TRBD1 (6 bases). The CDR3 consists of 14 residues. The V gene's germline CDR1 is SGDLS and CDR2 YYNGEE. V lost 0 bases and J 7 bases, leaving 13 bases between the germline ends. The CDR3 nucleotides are TGTGCCAGCAGCGTAGATTGGGCAGGGGCTGGCTACACCTTC. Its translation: CASSVDWAGAGYTF.

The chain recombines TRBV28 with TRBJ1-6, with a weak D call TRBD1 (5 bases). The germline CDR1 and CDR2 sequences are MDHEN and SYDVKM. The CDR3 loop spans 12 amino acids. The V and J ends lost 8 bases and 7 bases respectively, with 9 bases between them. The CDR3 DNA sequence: TGTGCCAGCGGACCAGGGAATTCACCCCTCCACTTT. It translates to CASGPGNSPLHF.

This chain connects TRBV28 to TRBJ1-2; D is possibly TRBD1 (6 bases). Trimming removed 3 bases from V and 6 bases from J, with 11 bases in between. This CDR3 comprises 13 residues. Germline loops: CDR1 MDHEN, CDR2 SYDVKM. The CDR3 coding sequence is TGTGCCAGCAGTTTTGCGGGGGCGGATGGCTACACCTTC. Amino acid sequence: CASSFAGADGYTF.

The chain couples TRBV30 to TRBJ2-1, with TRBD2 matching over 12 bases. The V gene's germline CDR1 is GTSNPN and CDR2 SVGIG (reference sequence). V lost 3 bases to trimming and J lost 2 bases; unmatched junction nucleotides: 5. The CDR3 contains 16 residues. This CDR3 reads CAWRRLAGVPYNEQFF. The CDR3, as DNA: TGTGCCTGGAGAAGACTAGCGGGGGTTCCCTACAATGAGCAGTTCTTC.

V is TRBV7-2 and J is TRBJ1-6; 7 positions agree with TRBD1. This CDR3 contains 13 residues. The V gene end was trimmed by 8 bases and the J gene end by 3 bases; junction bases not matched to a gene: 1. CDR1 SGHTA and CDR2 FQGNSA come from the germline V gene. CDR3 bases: TGTGCCAGCGGGACAGACTATAATTCACCCCTCCACTTT. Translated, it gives CASGTDYNSPLHF.

In DNA form, the CDR3 reads TGCAGCGTAGCTTCGAAAGGGGCCGGGACTGAAGCTTTCTTT. Its protein product is CSVASKGAGTEAFF. The chain has TRBV29-1 and TRBJ1-1; D is possibly TRBD1 (5 bases). The CDR3 totals 14 residues. Trimming left V 6 bases short and J 5 bases short, with 19 bases between. CDR1 SQVTM and CDR2 ANQGSEA come from the germline V gene.